This T cell receptor (beta chain) came from a study of Ad26.COV2.S vaccination and SARS-CoV-2 variants (dated by TCRdb to the early 2020s). Study-wide context: Vaccine-arm donors came from COV1001, a multicentre, randomized, double-blind, placebo-controlled phase I-IIa trial of Ad26.COV2.S in healthy adults. Investigators did not know the trial group allocation while performing experiments and assessing outcomes. The TCR-sequenced set comprised approximately 32 samples: about 19 Ad26.COV2.S vaccine recipients, 5 placebo recipients and 8 SARS-CoV-2 convalescent individuals. Ad26.COV2.S was given intramuscularly at 5x10^10 or 1x10^11 viral particles, as a single shot or as two shots 56 days apart. TCRbeta repertoire sequencing served as the tool for gauging how specific and how broad the SARS-CoV-2-reactive T cell receptors were following Ad26.COV2.S vaccination. Participants in the trial were split at random into five groups of five each, receiving low-dose or high-dose Ad26.COV2.S once or twice, or else placebo on both occasions. Overall study results and their limits: Comparing responses between vaccine doses or regimens was not something the study was powered to do. Comparable non-spike TCR breadth was observed between vaccine and placebo recipients, consistent with only spike being contained in the vaccine. After vaccination, substantial breadth of spike-specific CD8+ and CD4+ T cell responses was reported. Spike-specific TCR breadth was higher in Ad26.COV2.S recipients than in placebo recipients (P = 0.0014). According to the authors, total T cell responses may have been underestimated by the TCR breadth and depth analyses.

In light of the paper, this sample's treatment or condition label describes: 19 received Ad26.COV2.S at low or high dose, single or two shots; roughly five received placebo; per-sample allocation not given. Repertoires of vaccine and placebo recipients were sequenced from samples taken on day 63 after the first injection. Cohort 1b enrolled around 23 adults aged 18-55 years at a single site in Boston, USA, between 29 July and 7 August 2020. As a vaccine, Ad26.COV2.S was a replication-incompetent adenovirus type 26 vector that expressed a prefusion-stabilized SARS-CoV-2 spike protein derived from the original Wuhan strain. TCRbeta CDR3 regions were sequenced with the immunoSEQ Assay. After extraction, genomic DNA underwent amplification by bias-controlled multiplex PCR, followed by high-throughput sequencing. The published analysis was carried out like this. To quantify the absolute abundance of every unique TCRbeta CDR3 region, sequences were collapsed and filtered. T cell fraction was estimated by normalizing TCRbeta template counts to usable DNA, which was measured by amplifying reference genes present in all nucleated cells. Repertoire TCRs were annotated as SARS-CoV-2-specific by exact matching of V gene, CDR3 amino acid sequence and J gene to a known reactive TCR set. The reference SARS-CoV-2 TCR set came from MIRA and was filtered for enrichment in COVID-19-positive ImmuneCODE repertoires, removing public or cross-reactive TCRs. Using the MIRA antigens, annotated TCRs were further analysed by specific ORF or by position within an ORF. Breadth was defined as the number of annotated unique rearrangements divided by the total number of unique productive rearrangements, and depth was defined as the summed frequency of the annotated unique rearrangements. TCR breadth was compared between groups using two-sided Wilcoxon rank-sum tests. Here the immuneACCESS table is served through TCRdb, limited to in-frame sequences with V and J called. Missing clones are a known gap in these copies; in checked studies unresolved V genes cover under half, and the rest lacks a known reason. For V, J and clone size, that table is used; D and trimming come from the DNA. Counted in this sample were 380,000 or so clones; approximately 83% of them appeared once. The ten most abundant clones make up around 7.3% of the sample.

Turning to this clone: No cognate antigen has been identified for it. Base qualities were left out, and no much larger clone turns up one base away.

The germline V gene (reference sequence) specifies LGHDT as CDR1 and YNNKEL as CDR2. The CDR3 holds 16 amino acids from the cysteine to the phenylalanine. The retained sequence is limited to the CDR3, 48 bases, with the frame set at the first base. Relative to germline, V is missing 0 bases and J is missing 2 bases, with 4 bases of the junction outside any gene match. The rearranged chain carries TRBV3-1 (or the pseudogene TRBV3-2) and TRBJ2-1, with 7 central nucleotides matching TRBD2. This TCR was sampled from a person aged 18-65 years who received the Ad26.COV2.S COVID-19 vaccine or a placebo. Sequencing used peripheral blood, obtained in a trial of Ad26.COV2.S vaccine versus placebo. CDR3 protein: CASSQEGAGPYNEQFF. The DNA sequence follows: TGTGCCAGCAGCCAAGAGGGAGCGGGACCCTACAATGAGCAGTTCTTC.